This T cell receptor beta chain was retrieved from a study of sequential checkpoint blockade in melanoma. Libraries were prepared by immunoSEQ multiplex PCR; TCRdb keeps only in-frame clonotypes and omits some of them. The profile shows 9,500 to 15,000 clones, 82% of them singletons. Germline values: CDR1 SQVTM, CDR2 ANQGSEA. CDR3 length: 19 amino acids. J was trimmed by 4 bases and V by 0 bases; bases with no gene match: 20. Specified treatment: randomized to nivolumab then ipilimumab (arm A) or the reverse (arm B). The specimen was CD8+ T cells sorted from blood (inferred from file names), collected from a patient given nivolumab and ipilimumab in sequence. J is TRBJ2-5 and V is TRBV29-1; 7 nucleotides align to TRBD2. The sequence was obtained from a human donor with melanoma. The DNA for the CDR3 is TGCAGCGTTGAAGAAGGGAGTCGTCTTTCAGGGAGGGGAGGAGAGACCCAGTACTTC. Its translation is CSVEEGSRLSGRGGETQYF.